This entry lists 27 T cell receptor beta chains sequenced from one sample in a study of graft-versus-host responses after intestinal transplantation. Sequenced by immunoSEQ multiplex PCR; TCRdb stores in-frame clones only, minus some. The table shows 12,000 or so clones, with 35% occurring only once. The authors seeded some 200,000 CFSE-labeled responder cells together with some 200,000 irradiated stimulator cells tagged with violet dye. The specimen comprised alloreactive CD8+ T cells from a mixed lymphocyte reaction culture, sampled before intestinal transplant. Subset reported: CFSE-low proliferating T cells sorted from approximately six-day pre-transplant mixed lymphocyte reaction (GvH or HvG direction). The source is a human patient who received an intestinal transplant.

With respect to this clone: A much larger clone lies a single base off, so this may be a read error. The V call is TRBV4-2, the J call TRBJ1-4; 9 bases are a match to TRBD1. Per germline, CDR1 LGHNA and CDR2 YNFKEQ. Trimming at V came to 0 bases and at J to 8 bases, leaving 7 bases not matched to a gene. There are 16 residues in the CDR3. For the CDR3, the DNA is TGTGCCAGCAGCCAAGAACGGGACAGGGTAGGAGAAAAACTGTTTTTT. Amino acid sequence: CASSQERDRVGEKLFF.

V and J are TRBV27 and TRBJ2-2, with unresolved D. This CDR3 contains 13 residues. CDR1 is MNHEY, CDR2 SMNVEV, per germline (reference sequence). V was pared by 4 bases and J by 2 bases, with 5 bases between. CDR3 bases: TGTGCCAGCAGTTACTTAAACACCGGGGAGCTGTTTTTT. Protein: CASSYLNTGELFF.

The CDR3 DNA sequence: TGTGCCAGCAGCTCATGGACGGGGGGACTCTTAACGACGGGAGATTGGGTCACAGATACGCAGTATTTT. This translates into CASSSWTGGLLTTGDWVTDTQYF. V and J are TRBV9 and TRBJ2-3; TRBD2 aligns across 7 bases. CDR1 is SGDLS, CDR2 YYNGEE, per germline. V trimming: 4 bases; J trimming: 2 bases; junction bases outside the gene matches: 31. The CDR3 runs to 23 residues. The full variable domain, rest sourced from reference TRBV9 and TRBJ2-3, is DSGVTQTPKHLITATGQRVTLRCSPRSGDLSVYWYQQSLDQGLQFLIQYYNGEERAKGNILERFSAQQFPDLHSELNLSSLELGDSALYFCASSSWTGGLLTTGDWVTDTQYFGPGTRLTVL.

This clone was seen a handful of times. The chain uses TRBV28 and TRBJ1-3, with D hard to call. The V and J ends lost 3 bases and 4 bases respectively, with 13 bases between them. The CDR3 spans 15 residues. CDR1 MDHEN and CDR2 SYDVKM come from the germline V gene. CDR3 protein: CASSFPAKTGNTIYF. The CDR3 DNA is TGTGCCAGCAGTTTTCCAGCGAAAACGGGAAACACCATATATTTT.

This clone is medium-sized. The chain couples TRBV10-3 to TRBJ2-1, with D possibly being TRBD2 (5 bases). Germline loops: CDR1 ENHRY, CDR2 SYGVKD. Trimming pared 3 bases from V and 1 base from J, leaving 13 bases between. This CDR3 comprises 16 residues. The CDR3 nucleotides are TGTGCCATCAGTGATCAGGACTCCAGATCCTACAATGAGCAGTTCTTC. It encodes CAISDQDSRSYNEQFF.

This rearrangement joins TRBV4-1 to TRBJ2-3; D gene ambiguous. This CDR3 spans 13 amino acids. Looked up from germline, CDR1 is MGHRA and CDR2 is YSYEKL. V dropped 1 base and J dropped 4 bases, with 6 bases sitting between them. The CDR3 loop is CASSQASADTQYF. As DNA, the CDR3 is TGCGCCAGCAGCCAAGCGTCCGCAGATACGCAGTATTTT.

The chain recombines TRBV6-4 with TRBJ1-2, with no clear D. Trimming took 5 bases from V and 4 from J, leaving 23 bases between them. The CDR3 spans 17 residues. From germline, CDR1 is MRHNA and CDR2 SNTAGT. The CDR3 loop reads CASSLKVPHGETYGYTF. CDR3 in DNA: TGTGCCAGCAGTTTGAAAGTCCCACACGGAGAGACCTATGGCTACACCTTC.

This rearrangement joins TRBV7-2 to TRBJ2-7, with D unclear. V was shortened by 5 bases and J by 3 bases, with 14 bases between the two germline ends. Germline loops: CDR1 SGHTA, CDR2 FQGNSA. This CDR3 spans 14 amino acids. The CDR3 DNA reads TGTGCCAGCAGCGTTTACAAAGGCGGCTACGAGCAGTACTTC. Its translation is CASSVYKGGYEQYF.

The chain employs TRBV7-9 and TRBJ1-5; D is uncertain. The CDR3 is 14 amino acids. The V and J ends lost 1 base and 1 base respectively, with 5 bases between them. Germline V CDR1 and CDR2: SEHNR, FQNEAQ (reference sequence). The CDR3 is CASSLGQSNQPQHF. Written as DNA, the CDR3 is TGTGCCAGCAGCTTAGGGCAGAGCAATCAGCCCCAGCATTTT.

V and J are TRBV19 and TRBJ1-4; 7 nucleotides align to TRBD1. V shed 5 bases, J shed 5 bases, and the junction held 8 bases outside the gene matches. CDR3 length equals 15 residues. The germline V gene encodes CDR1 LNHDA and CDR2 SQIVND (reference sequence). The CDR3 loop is CASSPRQGQNEKLFF. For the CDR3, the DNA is TGTGCCAGTAGTCCCCGACAGGGTCAGAATGAAAAACTGTTTTTT.

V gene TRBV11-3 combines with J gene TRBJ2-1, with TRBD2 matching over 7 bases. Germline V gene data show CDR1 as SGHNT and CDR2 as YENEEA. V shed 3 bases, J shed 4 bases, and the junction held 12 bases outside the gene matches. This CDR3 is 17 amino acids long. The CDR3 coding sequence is TGTGCCAGCAGCTTCTACCCCCTGGGGCGGGAGTACAATGAGCAGTTCTTC. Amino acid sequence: CASSFYPLGREYNEQFF.

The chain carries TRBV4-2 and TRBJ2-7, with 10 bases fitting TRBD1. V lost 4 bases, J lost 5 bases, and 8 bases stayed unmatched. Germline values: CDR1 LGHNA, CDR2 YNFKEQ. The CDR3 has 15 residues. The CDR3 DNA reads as TGTGCCAGCAGCCTCGCCGGGACAGGGGCGCACGAGCAGTACTTC. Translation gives CASSLAGTGAHEQYF.

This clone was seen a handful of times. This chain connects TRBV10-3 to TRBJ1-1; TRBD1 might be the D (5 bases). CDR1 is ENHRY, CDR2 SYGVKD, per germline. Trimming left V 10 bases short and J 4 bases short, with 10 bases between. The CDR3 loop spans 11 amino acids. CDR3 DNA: TGTGCCAGCAGGGAAGGCACTGAAGCTTTCTTT. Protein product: CASREGTEAFF.

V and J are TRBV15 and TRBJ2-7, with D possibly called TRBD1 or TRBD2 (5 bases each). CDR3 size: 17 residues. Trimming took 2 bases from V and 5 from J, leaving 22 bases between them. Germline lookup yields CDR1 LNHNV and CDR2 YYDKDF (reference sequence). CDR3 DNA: TGTGCCACCAGCAGATTCCTCGGGGCTAAGAAATGGGACGAGCAGTACTTC. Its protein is CATSRFLGAKKWDEQYF.

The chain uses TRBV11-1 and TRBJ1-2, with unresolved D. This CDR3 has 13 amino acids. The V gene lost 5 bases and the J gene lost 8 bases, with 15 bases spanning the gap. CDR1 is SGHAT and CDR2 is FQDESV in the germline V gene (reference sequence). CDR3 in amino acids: CASSPGLTPGYTF. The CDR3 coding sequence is TGTGCCAGCAGCCCCGGACTCACGCCGGGCTACACCTTC.

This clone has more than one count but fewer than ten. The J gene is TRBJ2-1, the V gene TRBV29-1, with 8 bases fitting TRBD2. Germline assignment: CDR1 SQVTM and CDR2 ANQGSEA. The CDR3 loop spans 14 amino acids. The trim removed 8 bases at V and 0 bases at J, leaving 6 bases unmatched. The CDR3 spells CSFGGASSYNEQFF. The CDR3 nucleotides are TGCAGCTTCGGGGGGGCAAGCTCCTACAATGAGCAGTTCTTC.

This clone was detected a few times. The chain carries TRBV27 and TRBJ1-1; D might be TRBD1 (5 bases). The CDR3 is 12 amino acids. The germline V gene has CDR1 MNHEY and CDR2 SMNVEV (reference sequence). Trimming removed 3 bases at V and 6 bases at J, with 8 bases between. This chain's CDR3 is CASSFGGAEAFF. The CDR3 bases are TGTGCCAGCAGTTTTGGGGGAGCTGAAGCTTTCTTT.

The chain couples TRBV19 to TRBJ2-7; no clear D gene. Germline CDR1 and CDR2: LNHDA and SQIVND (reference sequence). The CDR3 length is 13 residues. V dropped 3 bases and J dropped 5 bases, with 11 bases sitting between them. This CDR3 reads CASSIRAADEQYF. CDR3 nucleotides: TGTGCCAGTAGTATCCGGGCCGCTGACGAGCAGTACTTC.

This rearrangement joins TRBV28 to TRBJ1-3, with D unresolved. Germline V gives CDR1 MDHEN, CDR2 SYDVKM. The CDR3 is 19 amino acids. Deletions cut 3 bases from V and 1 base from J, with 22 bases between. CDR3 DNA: TGTGCCAGCAGTTTGCGCTATTTTCGGCCCCGGTATTCTGGAAACACCATATATTTT. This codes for CASSLRYFRPRYSGNTIYF.

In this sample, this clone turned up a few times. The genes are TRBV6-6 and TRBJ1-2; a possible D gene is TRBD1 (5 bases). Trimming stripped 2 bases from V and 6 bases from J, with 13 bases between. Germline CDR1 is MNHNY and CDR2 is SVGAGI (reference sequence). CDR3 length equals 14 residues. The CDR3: CASSYVRGVDGYTF. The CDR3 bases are TGTGCCAGCAGTTACGTCCGGGGGGTCGATGGCTACACCTTC.

CDR3 nucleotides: TGTGCCACCAGCAGAGATCGGCAGGGACTAAACCTTTTCTATAGCAATCAGCCCCAGCATTTT. Its translation: CATSRDRQGLNLFYSNQPQHF. The V call is TRBV15, the J call TRBJ1-5; D perhaps matches TRBD1 (5 bases). V shed 0 bases and J shed 0 bases, with 24 bases lying between them. The CDR3 loop spans 21 amino acids. Per germline, CDR1 LNHNV and CDR2 YYDKDF (reference sequence).

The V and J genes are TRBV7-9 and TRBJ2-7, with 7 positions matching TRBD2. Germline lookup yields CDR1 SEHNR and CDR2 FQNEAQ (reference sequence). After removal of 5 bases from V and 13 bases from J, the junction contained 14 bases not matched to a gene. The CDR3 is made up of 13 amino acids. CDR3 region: CASSPKGSGDEYF. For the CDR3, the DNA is TGTGCCAGCAGCCCGAAAGGGAGCGGGGACGAATACTTC. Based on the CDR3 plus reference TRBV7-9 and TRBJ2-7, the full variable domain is DTGVSQNPRHKITKRGQNVTFRCDPISEHNRLYWYRQTLGQGPEFLTYFQNEAQLEKSRLLSDRFSAERPKGSFSTLEIQRTEQGDSAMYLCASSPKGSGDEYFGPGTRLTVT.

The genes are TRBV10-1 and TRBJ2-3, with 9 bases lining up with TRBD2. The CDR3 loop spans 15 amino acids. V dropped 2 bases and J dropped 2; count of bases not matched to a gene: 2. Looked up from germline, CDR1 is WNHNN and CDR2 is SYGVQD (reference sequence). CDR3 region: CASSEVAGDTDTQYF. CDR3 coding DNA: TGCGCCAGCAGTGAGGTAGCGGGAGACACAGATACGCAGTATTTT.

Here the CDR3 DNA reads TGCGCCAGCAGCTTGGACCTAAGGGGGCCCGGGGAGCTGTTTTTT. It codes for CASSLDLRGPGELFF. The rearrangement joins TRBV5-1 to TRBJ2-2, with 7 bases identical to TRBD1. With V trimmed by 0 bases and J by 6 bases, 5 bases remained unmatched. The CDR3 covers 15 residues. Germline V lookup: CDR1 SGHRS, CDR2 YFSETQ.

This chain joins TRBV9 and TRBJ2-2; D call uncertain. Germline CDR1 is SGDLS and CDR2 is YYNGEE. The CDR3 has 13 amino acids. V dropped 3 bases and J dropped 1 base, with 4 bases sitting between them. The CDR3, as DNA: TGTGCCAGCAGCGACGGGAACACCGGGGAGCTGTTTTTT. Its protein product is CASSDGNTGELFF. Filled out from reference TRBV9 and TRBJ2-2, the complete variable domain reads DSGVTQTPKHLITATGQRVTLRCSPRSGDLSVYWYQQSLDQGLQFLIQYYNGEERAKGNILERFSAQQFPDLHSELNLSSLELGDSALYFCASSDGNTGELFFGEGSRLTVL.

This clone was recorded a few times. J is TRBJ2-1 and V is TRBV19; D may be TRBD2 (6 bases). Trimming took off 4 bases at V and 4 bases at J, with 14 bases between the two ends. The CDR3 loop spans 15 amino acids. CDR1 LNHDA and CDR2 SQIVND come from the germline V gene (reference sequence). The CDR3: CASSTRAGSYNEQFF. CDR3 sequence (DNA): TGTGCCAGTAGTACGAGGGCGGGATCTTACAATGAGCAGTTCTTC.

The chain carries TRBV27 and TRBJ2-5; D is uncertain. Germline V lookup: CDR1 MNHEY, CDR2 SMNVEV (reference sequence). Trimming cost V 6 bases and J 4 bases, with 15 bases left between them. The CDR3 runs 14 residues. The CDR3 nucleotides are TGTGCCAGCAGCGCAGCTAGTTTCCCAGAGACCCAGTACTTC. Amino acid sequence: CASSAASFPETQYF.